This paragraph covers one TCR beta chain sequence. Its target is not known. The sample originates from a study of a mutant IDH1 vaccine in newly diagnosed glioma. The CDR3 loop spans 14 amino acids. Between the trimmed V and J ends, which lost 1 base and 6 bases, there was a span of 12 bases. Germline assignment: CDR1 SEHNR and CDR2 FQNEAQ (reference sequence). The assay was immunoSEQ multiplex PCR, and TCRdb's table has in-frame clones only and misses some. The table shows about 55,000 clones, with 80% occurring only once. Regarding time point: week 23, last vaccination. Doses of 300 ug of mutant IDH1 20-mer peptide were given with topical imiquimod.

The material was PBMCs, obtained from a glioma patient whose treatment included an IDH1 peptide vaccine. The chain employs TRBV7-9 and TRBJ1-2; D is unclear. The origin of this receptor is a middle-aged man with glioma. Written as DNA, the CDR3 is TGTGCCAGCAGCTTAGTAGGAGGGAGGGATGGCTACACCTTC. This encodes CASSLVGGRDGYTF.